This T cell receptor (beta chain) was found in a study of PD-1 blockade in classical Hodgkin lymphoma. At the level of the study: Every 2 weeks, patients had 3 mg/kg nivolumab intravenously. Study observations and caveats: Baseline TCR diversity was reportedly lower in newly diagnosed patients than in healthy donors. It was reported as lower still in relapsed/refractory patients. Nivolumab starters within 1 year of ASCT were excluded.

The time point was: cycle 4 day 1 (C4D1), after six to seven weeks of nivolumab. After autologous stem cell transplantation all patients relapsed, and prior brentuximab vedotin exposure differed between cohorts. About this clone: The antigen is unknown.

Only in-frame clones appear in the TCRdb table, and some are missing; sequencing was by immunoSEQ multiplex PCR. The sample has roughly 60,000 clones; under 95% are singletons. The sequenced sample was peripheral blood mononuclear cells (PBMCs), obtained before the fourth cycle of nivolumab. The receptor comes from a human donor with classical Hodgkin lymphoma.

CDR3 DNA sequence: TGTGCCAGCAGTACAGGACACGAGCAGTTCTTC. It is translated as CASSTGHEQFF. V and J are TRBV28 and TRBJ2-1; D possibly corresponds to TRBD1 (5 bases). The CDR3 loop spans 11 amino acids. Per the germline V gene, CDR1 is MDHEN and CDR2 is SYDVKM. V was cut by 5 bases and J by 10 bases, with 9 bases left in between.